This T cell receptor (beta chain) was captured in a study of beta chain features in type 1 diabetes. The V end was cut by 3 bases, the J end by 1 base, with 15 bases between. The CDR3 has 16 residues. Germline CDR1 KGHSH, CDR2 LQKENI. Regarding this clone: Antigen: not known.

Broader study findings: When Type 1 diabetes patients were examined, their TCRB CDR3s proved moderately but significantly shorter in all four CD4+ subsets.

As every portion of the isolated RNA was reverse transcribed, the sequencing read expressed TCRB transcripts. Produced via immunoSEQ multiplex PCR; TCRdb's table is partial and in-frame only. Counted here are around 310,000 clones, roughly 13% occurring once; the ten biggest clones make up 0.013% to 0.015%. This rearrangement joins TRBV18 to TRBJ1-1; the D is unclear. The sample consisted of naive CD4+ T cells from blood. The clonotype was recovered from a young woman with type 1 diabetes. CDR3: CASSPPHRAGNTEAFF. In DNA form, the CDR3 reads TGTGCCAGCTCACCTCCCCATCGTGCGGGGAACACTGAAGCTTTCTTT. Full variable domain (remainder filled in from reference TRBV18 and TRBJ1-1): NAGVMQNPRHLVRRRGQEARLRCSPMKGHSHVYWYRQLPEEGLKFMVYLQKENIIDESGMPKERFSAEFPKEGPSILRIQQVVRGDSAAYFCASSPPHRAGNTEAFFGQGTRLTVV.